These 15 T cell receptor beta chains originate from one sample sequenced in a study of T cells after posttransplantation cyclophosphamide. Clones were sequenced by immunoSEQ multiplex PCR, and TCRdb holds only the in-frame ones, with some missing. The data hold approximately 18,000 clones, with 70% to 90% observed a single time. The sequenced material came from memory CD4+ T cells sorted from blood. The receptors stem from a man younger than 40 in good health and a related stem cell transplant donor.

This clone was seen more than once but under ten times. The gene calls are TRBV25-1 and TRBJ2-7; 10 nucleotides match TRBD2. This CDR3 spans 12 amino acids. Per germline, CDR1 MGHDK and CDR2 SYGVNS. The V and J ends lost 1 base and 9 bases, in that order; junction bases with no gene match: 0. The DNA for the CDR3 is TGTGCCAGCAGTGAATTAGCGGGAGGGCAGTACTTC. As protein: CASSELAGGQYF.

The chain links TRBV6-1 to TRBJ2-5, with 9 bases lining up with TRBD1. CDR1 and CDR2 from the germline V gene are MNHNS and SASEGT. This CDR3 region has 15 residues. V was clipped by 7 bases and J by 4 bases; unmatched bases: 10. The CDR3 coding sequence is TGTGCCAGCAAAGAAGGGACAGGGACGGCAGAGACCCAGTACTTC. It is translated as CASKEGTGTAETQYF.

V gene TRBV5-6 combines with J gene TRBJ2-2; TRBD1 matches at 9 bases. J was trimmed by 5 bases and V by 4 bases; bases with no gene match: 9. CDR1 and CDR2 (germline): SGHDT, YYEEEE. CDR3 length: 16 residues. The DNA for the CDR3 is TGTGCCAGCAGCATATACAGGGGGCGTCGGACCGGGGAGCTGTTTTTT. Translation gives CASSIYRGRRTGELFF.

The J gene is TRBJ2-7, the V gene TRBV25-1, with 8 bases fitting TRBD2. Germline V gives CDR1 MGHDK, CDR2 SYGVNS. V shed 1 base, J shed 4 bases, and the junction held 6 bases outside the gene matches. The CDR3 is 15 residues long. CDR3 coding DNA: TGTGCCAGCAGTGAATCCACAGGGACTAGGTACGAGCAGTACTTC. This translates into CASSESTGTRYEQYF.

The chain combines TRBV10-3 with TRBJ1-1; D unclear. The V and J ends lost 10 bases and 4 bases respectively, with 16 bases between them. The CDR3 contains 13 residues. The germline gives CDR1 ENHRY, CDR2 SYGVKD. The CDR3 DNA reads TGTGCCAGTTTGCGGGAAAGGCGCACTGAAGCTTTCTTT. This translates into CASLRERRTEAFF.

The chain has TRBV13 and TRBJ2-7; D is undetermined. The CDR3 length is 14 residues. The germline V gene has CDR1 PRHDT and CDR2 FYEKMQ (reference sequence). The V end was cut by 5 bases, the J end by 0 bases, with 11 bases between. For the CDR3, the DNA is TGTGCCAGCAGCGACACGGCCCGCTCCTACGAGCAGTACTTC. This translates into CASSDTARSYEQYF.

The chain is built from TRBV11-2 and TRBJ2-2; possible D gene TRBD2, 6 bases. V lost 2 bases and J 0 bases, leaving 13 bases between the germline ends. Germline CDR1 SGHAT, CDR2 FQNNGV. This CDR3 comprises 17 residues. The DNA of the CDR3 is TGTGCCAGCAGCTTAAGAAAAGGAGGGGCGAACACCGGGGAGCTGTTTTTT. This sequence encodes CASSLRKGGANTGELFF.

CDR3 residues: CASSIGQGTAYEQYF. In DNA, the CDR3 is TGTGCCAGCAGCATCGGACAGGGGACGGCCTACGAGCAATACTTC. This chain links TRBV9 with TRBJ2-5, with 9 bases lining up with TRBD1. Per the germline V gene, CDR1 is SGDLS and CDR2 is YYNGEE. This CDR3 contains 15 residues. The V segment lost 4 bases and the J segment 14 bases; nucleotides outside the gene matches: 18.

The CDR3 sequence: CASSSNLDRVRGANVLTF. The CDR3 nucleotides read TGTGCCAGCAGCTCCAATCTCGACAGGGTGAGGGGGGCCAACGTCCTGACTTTC. J is TRBJ2-6 and V is TRBV5-5, with 7 bases that match TRBD1. Germline values: CDR1 SGHKS, CDR2 YYEKEE (reference sequence). The CDR3 is 18 amino acids. Losses at the gene ends were 3 bases for V and 4 bases for J; bases not matched to a gene: 13.

The V gene is TRBV5-6, the J gene TRBJ1-4; D perhaps matches TRBD1 (5 bases). Germline loops: CDR1 SGHDT, CDR2 YYEEEE. V lost 4 bases and J lost 8, with 15 bases in between. This CDR3 comprises 14 residues. This CDR3 is CASSPAGVREKLFF. In DNA, the CDR3 is TGTGCCAGCAGCCCGGCGGGGGTCCGGGAAAAACTGTTTTTT. Supplemented by reference TRBV5-6 and TRBJ1-4, the full variable domain reads DAGVTQSPTHLIKTRGQQVTLRCSPKSGHDTVSWYQQALGQGPQFIFQYYEEEERQRGNFPDRFSGHQFPNYSSELNVNALLLGDSALYLCASSPAGVREKLFFGSGTQLSVL.

In this sample, this clone turned up a few times. This sequence joins TRBV7-9 and TRBJ1-1; 11 nucleotides line up with TRBD1. After removal of 5 bases from V and 4 bases from J, the junction contained 18 bases not matched to a gene. The CDR3 consists of 19 residues. In germline, CDR1 is SEHNR, CDR2 FQNEAQ (reference sequence). DNA of the CDR3: TGTGCCAGCAGCCACTTAGGATGGACAGGGGGCCCCGAACGCACTGAAGCTTTCTTT. Translation gives CASSHLGWTGGPERTEAFF.

This clone was seen a handful of times. The chain uses TRBV11-2 and TRBJ2-4, with 8 positions matching TRBD1. J gave up 0 bases and V 0 bases, and 10 bases lay outside the gene matches. The CDR3 has 19 residues. Germline V gene lookup returns CDR1 SGHAT and CDR2 FQNNGV. CDR3 sequence (DNA): TGTGCCAGCAGCTTAGAGTCTTGGGACAGGCCCCTAGCCAAAAACATTCAGTACTTC. It yields the protein CASSLESWDRPLAKNIQYF.

The CDR3, as DNA: TGTGCCAGCAGCCCCCTTCCTCAAGAGGGTACTGGGGCCAACGTCCTGACTTTC. It codes for CASSPLPQEGTGANVLTF. This chain connects TRBV9 to TRBJ2-6; tentative D call: TRBD2 (5 bases). The length of the CDR3 is 18 residues. Germline assignment: CDR1 SGDLS and CDR2 YYNGEE. V shed 4 bases and J shed 2 bases, with 19 bases lying between them.

This CDR3 reads CASSRISRDRNSPLHF. The CDR3 DNA reads TGTGCCAGTAGTAGAATTTCCCGGGACAGGAATTCACCCCTCCACTTT. The chain links TRBV19 to TRBJ1-6, with 8 nucleotides matching TRBD1. CDR1 and CDR2 (germline): LNHDA, SQIVND (reference sequence). CDR3 length: 16 amino acids. Germline trimming cut 4 bases from V and 7 bases from J; bases unmatched to any gene: 9.

The rearrangement uses TRBV5-1 and TRBJ2-1; tentatively, D is TRBD2 (5 bases). V was cut by 0 bases and J by 7 bases, with 8 bases left in between. CDR3 length: 13 amino acids. CDR1 SGHRS and CDR2 YFSETQ come from the germline V gene. The CDR3 DNA reads TGCGCCAGCAGCTTGGCCCGGGGAAATGAGCAGTTCTTC. It translates to CASSLARGNEQFF.